The 30 T cell receptor beta chains in this list originate from one sample, sequenced in a study of OX40 agonist ivuxolimab in advanced cancers. The method was immunoSEQ multiplex PCR; TCRdb's version includes in-frame clones alone and lacks a portion of them. Seen here are roughly 90,000 clones, over 85% observed once, and the top ten hold roughly 0.84%. The specimen was CD4+ or CD8+ T cells sorted from blood, collected in a trial of the OX40 agonist ivuxolimab. These receptors were collected from an adult with an advanced solid tumor such as melanoma, head and neck, liver or kidney cancer.

The gene calls are TRBV28 and TRBJ1-3; TRBD1 aligns across 7 bases. V was pared by 8 bases and J by 0 bases, with 13 bases of the junction left unmatched. CDR3 length equals 17 residues. Germline V gene lookup returns CDR1 MDHEN and CDR2 SYDVKM. The CDR3 nucleotides are TGTGCCAGCGGCGGGACAGTGAGCAGGAGCTCTGGAAACACCATATATTTT. It specifies CASGGTVSRSSGNTIYF.

The rearrangement joins TRBV18 to TRBJ1-5, with TRBD1 identical over 9 bases. The junction had 11 bases not matched to a gene; V was cut back by 5 bases and J by 6 bases. CDR3 length equals 16 residues. Per germline, CDR1 KGHSH and CDR2 LQKENI. This CDR3 reads CASSEYSTGQGQPQHF. The CDR3 DNA sequence: TGTGCCAGCTCAGAATACTCGACGGGACAGGGTCAGCCCCAGCATTTT. The whole variable domain, remainder taken from reference TRBV18 and TRBJ1-5, is NAGVMQNPRHLVRRRGQEARLRCSPMKGHSHVYWYRQLPEEGLKFMVYLQKENIIDESGMPKERFSAEFPKEGPSILRIQQVVRGDSAAYFCASSEYSTGQGQPQHFGDGTRLSIL.

Written as DNA, the CDR3 is TGTGCCAGCAGCCCGCGCCGCTCTGATGGCTACACCTTC. Its translation is CASSPRRSDGYTF. The rearrangement joins TRBV14 to TRBJ1-2; D remains ambiguous. CDR3 length: 13 residues. The germline gives CDR1 SGHDN, CDR2 FVKESK. V was pared by 4 bases and J by 6 bases, with 12 bases between.

This chain joins TRBV11-2 and TRBJ2-1; D might be TRBD1 or TRBD2, each matching 6 bases. Germline V lookup: CDR1 SGHAT, CDR2 FQNNGV. The CDR3 has 12 residues. The V end lost 5 bases, the J end lost 15 bases, and 17 bases lay between the germline ends. Here the CDR3 reads CASSPGGWSPFF. The CDR3 DNA reads as TGTGCCAGCAGCCCCGGGGGCTGGTCCCCGTTCTTC.

This clone was counted a single time. The V call is TRBV7-9, the J call TRBJ2-7; D unclear. The CDR3 runs 16 residues. Trimming removed 4 bases from V and 5 bases from J, with 21 bases in between. Germline CDR1 reads SEHNR; CDR2 reads FQNEAQ (reference sequence). The CDR3 DNA follows: TGTGCCAGCAGCTCCCCGGACCTTCACGGTTCCGACGAGCAGTACTTC. Translating gives CASSSPDLHGSDEQYF.

This chain uses TRBV28 with TRBJ1-2, with 7 bases fitting TRBD1. Losses at the gene ends were 5 bases for V and 2 bases for J; bases not matched to a gene: 5. The germline gives CDR1 MDHEN, CDR2 SYDVKM. This CDR3 has 14 amino acids. The CDR3 loop is CASSGTASNYGYTF. CDR3 DNA: TGTGCCAGCAGTGGGACAGCCTCCAACTATGGCTACACCTTC.

This rearrangement joins TRBV5-1 to TRBJ2-5; D uncertain. The germline V and J ends were trimmed by 1 base and 3 bases, with 10 bases remaining between them. The CDR3 is 14 amino acids. Germline V gene data show CDR1 as SGHRS and CDR2 as YFSETQ. For the CDR3, the DNA is TGCGCCAGCAGCTTGTCTTTGCAAAAAGAGACCCAGTACTTC. It encodes CASSLSLQKETQYF.

The chain joins TRBV19 to TRBJ2-1; perhaps TRBD1 as D (5 bases). The germline V gene has CDR1 LNHDA and CDR2 SQIVND (reference sequence). Trimming pared 3 bases from V and 6 bases from J, leaving 12 bases between. The CDR3 extends over 14 amino acids. CDR3 bases: TGTGCCAGTAGTATTGGAGACAGATTCAATGAGCAGTTCTTC. It specifies CASSIGDRFNEQFF.

Notes on this clone: This specimen includes other DNA sequences encoding the same CDR3. This chain joins TRBV30 and TRBJ2-5; D is possibly TRBD1 (7 bases). Trimming cost V 4 bases and J 2 bases, with 8 bases left between them. CDR1 is GTSNPN and CDR2 is SVGIG in the germline V gene (reference sequence). The CDR3 is 12 amino acids. CDR3 in amino acids: CAWTGGQETQYF. The CDR3 coding sequence is TGTGCCTGGACAGGGGGGCAAGAGACCCAGTACTTC.

The chain combines TRBV7-9 with TRBJ1-1; D ambiguous. The germline gives CDR1 SEHNR, CDR2 FQNEAQ (reference sequence). V was cut by 5 bases and J by 4 bases, with 14 bases left in between. There are 14 residues in the CDR3. Here the CDR3 reads CASSEGGFSTEAFF. The CDR3 DNA follows: TGTGCCAGCAGCGAGGGCGGGTTTAGCACTGAAGCTTTCTTT.

The CDR3 loop reads CASNFRQGLGRPEAFF. DNA of the CDR3: TGTGCCAGCAATTTCCGACAGGGGTTAGGTAGACCTGAAGCTTTCTTT. This chain joins TRBV28 and TRBJ1-1; 8 nucleotides match TRBD1. Trimming cost V 7 bases and J 6 bases; bases outside gene matches: 16. The CDR3 has 16 amino acids. Per germline, CDR1 MDHEN and CDR2 SYDVKM.

This chain links TRBV6-6 with TRBJ2-2; 7 bases fit TRBD2. J was trimmed by 4 bases and V by 8 bases; bases with no gene match: 10. The CDR3 has 15 amino acids. Per the germline V gene, CDR1 is MNHNY and CDR2 is SVGAGI (reference sequence). CDR3 DNA: TGTGCCAGCCAGCGAGGACTAGGGTCCACCGGGGAGCTGTTTTTT. This translates into CASQRGLGSTGELFF.

The V call is TRBV27, the J call TRBJ2-5; D may match TRBD1 or TRBD2 (5 bases each). Trimming removed 7 bases at V and 1 base at J, with 19 bases between. The length of the CDR3 is 16 residues. CDR1 and CDR2 (germline): MNHEY, SMNVEV (reference sequence). CDR3 sequence (DNA): TGTGCCAGCACCCCGATGTGGCAGGGAGTCCAAGAGACCCAGTACTTC. Protein: CASTPMWQGVQETQYF.

This clone was seen a single time. This chain links TRBV11-1 with TRBJ1-2, with D possibly matching TRBD1 (5 bases). There are 13 residues in the CDR3. Germline CDR1 is SGHAT and CDR2 is FQDESV (reference sequence). V was cut by 4 bases and J by 2 bases, with 8 bases left in between. CDR3 protein: CASSSRQNYGYTF. In nucleotides, the CDR3 is TGTGCCAGCAGCTCGCGACAGAACTATGGCTACACCTTC. The full variable domain, with the rest looked up from reference TRBV11-1 and TRBJ1-2, is EAEVAQSPRYKITEKSQAVAFWCDPISGHATLYWYRQILGQGPELLVQFQDESVVDDSQLPKDRFSAERLKGVDSTLKIQPAELGDSAMYLCASSSRQNYGYTFGSGTRLTVV.

The chain has TRBV13 and TRBJ2-7; D is unclear. Trimming removed 5 bases at V and 4 bases at J, with 27 bases between. The germline V gene has CDR1 PRHDT and CDR2 FYEKMQ (reference sequence). The CDR3 consists of 18 residues. CDR3: CASSQRLGRAPWMYEQYF. The CDR3 DNA sequence: TGTGCCAGCAGCCAGAGGTTGGGTCGGGCCCCCTGGATGTACGAGCAGTACTTC.

This sequence joins TRBV28 and TRBJ2-1, with 8 bases that match TRBD2. The CDR3 is 14 amino acids. Germline CDR1 and CDR2: MDHEN and SYDVKM. The J segment lost 8 bases and the V segment lost 4 bases, leaving 7 bases of the junction unmatched. DNA of the CDR3: TGTGCCAGCAGTTCAGGACTAGCCTTGTATGAGCAGTTCTTC. Its protein is CASSSGLALYEQFF.

J is TRBJ2-7 and V is TRBV7-8; tentative D call: TRBD2 (5 bases). V was shortened by 1 base and J by 0 bases, with 7 bases between the two germline ends. The CDR3 sequence is 14 residues long. The germline CDR1 and CDR2 sequences are SGHVS and FQNEAQ. CDR3 nucleotides: TGTGCCAGCAGCTTAGTTGCGGGCTCCTACGAGCAGTACTTC. Translated: CASSLVAGSYEQYF.

This clone was seen once. The V and J genes are TRBV2 and TRBJ1-4; 10 bases fit TRBD1. CDR3 length equals 15 residues. The junction had 3 bases not matched to a gene; V was cut back by 4 bases and J by 4 bases. CDR1 and CDR2 from the germline V gene are SNHLY and FYNNEI. CDR3 region: CASSGDRGLNEKLFF. For the CDR3, the DNA is TGTGCCAGCAGTGGGGACAGGGGCCTTAATGAAAAACTGTTTTTT.

The gene calls are TRBV28 and TRBJ2-7; perhaps TRBD2 as D (5 bases). Trimming shortened V by 3 bases and J by 1 base, and 7 bases separated the two germline ends. From germline, CDR1 is MDHEN and CDR2 SYDVKM. There are 13 residues in the CDR3. CDR3 nucleotide sequence: TGTGCCAGCAGTTTGGACTCTTCCTACGAGCAGTACTTC. Translated, it gives CASSLDSSYEQYF.

The chain is built from TRBV7-2 and TRBJ1-2; D is undetermined. Trimming removed 2 bases from V and 7 bases from J, with 8 bases in between. CDR3 length equals 12 residues. Germline lookup yields CDR1 SGHTA and CDR2 FQGNSA. The CDR3 bases are TGTGCCAGCAGCTTAAATAGGCGTGGCTACACCTTC. Residues: CASSLNRRGYTF. Supplemented by reference TRBV7-2 and TRBJ1-2, the full variable domain reads GAGVSQSPSNKVTEKGKDVELRCDPISGHTALYWYRQSLGQGLEFLIYFQGNSAPDKSGLPSDRFSAERTGGSVSTLTIQRTQQEDSAVYLCASSLNRRGYTFGSGTRLTVV.

The gene calls are TRBV6-5 and TRBJ2-7; D remains unclear. There are 12 residues in the CDR3. The germline CDR1 and CDR2 sequences are MNHEY and SVGAGI. V lost 5 bases, J lost 6 bases, and 11 bases lay in between. CDR3: CASSIPMGEQYF. The DNA of the CDR3 is TGTGCCAGCAGTATCCCAATGGGCGAGCAGTACTTC.

This chain uses TRBV7-9 with TRBJ2-1, with 7 bases identical to TRBD2. Per germline, CDR1 SEHNR and CDR2 FQNEAQ (reference sequence). This CDR3 comprises 15 residues. With V trimmed by 0 bases and J by 7 bases, 6 bases remained unmatched. The CDR3 spells CASSLASGAQNEQFF. The CDR3 DNA reads as TGTGCCAGCAGCTTAGCCAGCGGGGCGCAAAATGAGCAGTTCTTC.

This chain joins TRBV7-2 and TRBJ1-2, with D perhaps matching TRBD1 (5 bases). Trimming stripped 5 bases from V and 2 bases from J, with 12 bases between. Germline-derived CDR1 and CDR2 are SGHTA and FQGNSA. This CDR3 contains 14 residues. The CDR3 reads CASSVGGENYGYTF. The CDR3 nucleotides read TGTGCCAGCAGCGTCGGGGGGGAGAACTATGGCTACACCTTC.

The chain joins TRBV28 to TRBJ2-5, with D perhaps TRBD1 (6 bases). CDR1 MDHEN and CDR2 SYDVKM come from the germline V gene. V was clipped by 5 bases and J by 2 bases, with 15 bases between them. The CDR3 has 15 amino acids. As DNA, the CDR3 is TGTGCCAGCAGTCCCCCTGCCGGACAGCAAGAGACCCAGTACTTC. This translates into CASSPPAGQQETQYF.

V usage is TRBV5-1 and J usage is TRBJ1-4, with a weak D call TRBD1 (5 bases). Germline V gene sequence: CDR1 SGHRS, CDR2 YFSETQ. CDR3 length equals 14 residues. V was trimmed by 0 bases and J by 4 bases, leaving 7 bases between them. The chain's CDR3 is CASSLGQINEKLFF. The DNA of the CDR3 is TGCGCCAGCAGCTTGGGACAGATTAATGAAAAACTGTTTTTT. The whole variable domain, remainder taken from reference TRBV5-1 and TRBJ1-4, is KAGVTQTPRYLIKTRGQQVTLSCSPISGHRSVSWYQQTPGQGLQFLFEYFSETQRNKGNFPGRFSGRQFSNSRSEMNVSTLELGDSALYLCASSLGQINEKLFFGSGTQLSVL.

A note on this clone: Other nucleotide sequences in the sample specify the same CDR3. This chain links TRBV4-3 with TRBJ2-5; 8 bases fit TRBD1. J gave up 5 bases and V 1 base, and 3 bases lay outside the gene matches. Germline V gene lookup returns CDR1 LGHNA and CDR2 YSLEER. The CDR3 extends over 14 amino acids. CDR3 sequence reads: CASSQGQGWETQYF. CDR3 sequence (DNA): TGCGCCAGCAGCCAAGGACAGGGGTGGGAGACCCAGTACTTC.

This chain links TRBV19 with TRBJ1-5, with TRBD1 as a possible D gene (6 bases). The CDR3 is made up of 16 amino acids. Germline V gives CDR1 LNHDA, CDR2 SQIVND (reference sequence). Trimming stripped 6 bases from V and 0 bases from J, with 15 bases between. CDR3 protein: CASRTTGGYSNQPQHF. DNA of the CDR3: TGTGCCAGTAGAACGACAGGAGGATATAGCAATCAGCCCCAGCATTTT.

This chain links TRBV14 with TRBJ1-4, with D possibly matching TRBD1 (6 bases). The V and J ends lost 5 bases and 8 bases respectively, with 18 bases between them. The germline gives CDR1 SGHDN, CDR2 FVKESK. The CDR3 extends over 15 amino acids. DNA of the CDR3: TGTGCCAGCAGCTTCGCGGCCAGGGGACGGGAAAAACTGTTTTTT. As protein: CASSFAARGREKLFF. Drawing the rest from reference TRBV14 and TRBJ1-4, the complete variable domain is EAGVTQFPSHSVIEKGQTVTLRCDPISGHDNLYWYRRVMGKEIKFLLHFVKESKQDESGMPNNRFLAERTGGTYSTLKVQPAELEDSGVYFCASSFAARGREKLFFGSGTQLSVL.

The chain is built from TRBV5-1 and TRBJ1-4; tentatively, D is TRBD1 (6 bases). V was clipped by 0 bases and J by 8 bases, with 8 bases between them. The CDR3 length is 13 residues. Germline-derived CDR1 and CDR2 are SGHRS and YFSETQ. The CDR3 protein is CASSLETGEKLFF. In DNA, the CDR3 is TGCGCCAGCAGCTTGGAAACAGGGGAAAAACTGTTTTTT.

The genes are TRBV2 and TRBJ1-5; tentative D call: TRBD1 (6 bases). Germline V gene sequence: CDR1 SNHLY, CDR2 FYNNEI. The CDR3 loop spans 18 amino acids. With 0 bases removed from V and 1 base from J, the gap between germline ends came to 16 bases. The CDR3 nucleotides are TGTGCCAGCAGTGAAGCGGGACTTGGGGGCAGGAGCAATCAGCCCCAGCATTTT. The encoded protein is CASSEAGLGGRSNQPQHF.